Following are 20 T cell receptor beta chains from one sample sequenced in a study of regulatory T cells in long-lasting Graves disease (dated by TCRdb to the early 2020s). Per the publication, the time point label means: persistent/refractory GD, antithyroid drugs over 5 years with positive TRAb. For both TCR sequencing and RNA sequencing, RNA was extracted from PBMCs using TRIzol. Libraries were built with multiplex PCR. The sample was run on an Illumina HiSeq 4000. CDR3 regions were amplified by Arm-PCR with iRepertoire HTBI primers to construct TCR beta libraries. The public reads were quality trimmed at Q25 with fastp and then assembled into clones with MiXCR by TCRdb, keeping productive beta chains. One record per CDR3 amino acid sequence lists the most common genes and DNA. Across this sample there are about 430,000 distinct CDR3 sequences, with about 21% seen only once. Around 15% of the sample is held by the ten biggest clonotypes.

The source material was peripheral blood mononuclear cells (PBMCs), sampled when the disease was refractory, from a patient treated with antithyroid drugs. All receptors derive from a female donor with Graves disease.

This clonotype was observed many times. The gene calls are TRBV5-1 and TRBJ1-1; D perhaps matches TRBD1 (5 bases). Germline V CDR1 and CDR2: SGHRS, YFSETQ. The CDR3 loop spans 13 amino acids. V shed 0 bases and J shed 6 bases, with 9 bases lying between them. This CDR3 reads CASSLDGAPEAFF. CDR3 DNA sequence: TGCGCCAGCAGCTTGGATGGGGCTCCTGAAGCTTTCTTT.

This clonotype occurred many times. CDR3 region: CASSYKRVMNEQYF. The CDR3 DNA is TGTGCCAGCAGTTACAAACGGGTCATGAACGAGCAGTACTTC. The chain couples TRBV6-5 to TRBJ2-7; no definite D call. This CDR3 is 14 amino acids long. CDR1 and CDR2 from the germline V gene are MNHEY and SVGAGI. V lost 2 bases, J lost 5 bases, and 13 bases lay in between.

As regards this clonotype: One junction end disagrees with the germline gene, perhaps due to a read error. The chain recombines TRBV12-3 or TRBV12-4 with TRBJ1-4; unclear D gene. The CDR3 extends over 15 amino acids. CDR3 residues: CASSQLRRTNGKLFF. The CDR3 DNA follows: TGTGCCAGCAGTCAACTCAGGAGAACTAATGGAAAACTGTTTTTT.

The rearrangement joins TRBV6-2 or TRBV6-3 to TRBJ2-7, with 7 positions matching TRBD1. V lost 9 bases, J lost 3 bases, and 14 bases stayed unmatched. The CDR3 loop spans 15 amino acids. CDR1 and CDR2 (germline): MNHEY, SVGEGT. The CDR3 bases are TGTGCCAGAAGTACCCGGTCGACAGGGCTCTACGAGCAGTACTTC. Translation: CARSTRSTGLYEQYF.

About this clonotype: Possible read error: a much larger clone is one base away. The CDR3 DNA is TGTGCCAGCAGTGTCGGTCTCGGGGAGCGGTTTTTT. It specifies CASSVGLGERFF. The chain links TRBV27 to TRBJ2-2; tentatively, D is TRBD2 (5 bases). From germline, CDR1 is MNHEY and CDR2 SMNVEV (reference sequence). The CDR3 runs 12 residues.

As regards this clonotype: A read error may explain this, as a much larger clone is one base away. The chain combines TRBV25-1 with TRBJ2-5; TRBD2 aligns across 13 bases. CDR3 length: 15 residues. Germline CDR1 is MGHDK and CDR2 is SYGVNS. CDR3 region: CAGSEGLAGVKTQYF. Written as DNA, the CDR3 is TGTGCCGGCAGTGAAGGACTAGCGGGAGTGAAGACCCAGTACTTC.

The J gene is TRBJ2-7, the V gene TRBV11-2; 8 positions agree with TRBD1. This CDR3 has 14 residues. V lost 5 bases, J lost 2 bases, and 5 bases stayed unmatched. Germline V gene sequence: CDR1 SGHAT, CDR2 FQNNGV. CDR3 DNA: TGTGCCAGCAGCCAACAGGGGGTAACCTACGAGCAGTACTTC. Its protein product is CASSQQGVTYEQYF.

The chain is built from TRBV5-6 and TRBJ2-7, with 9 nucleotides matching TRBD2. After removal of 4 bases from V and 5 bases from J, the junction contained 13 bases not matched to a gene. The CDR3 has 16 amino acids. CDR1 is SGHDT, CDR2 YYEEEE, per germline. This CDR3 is CASSRGAGGRADEQYF. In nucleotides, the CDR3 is TGTGCCAGCAGCCGGGGCGCAGGCGGGAGGGCCGACGAGCAGTACTTC.

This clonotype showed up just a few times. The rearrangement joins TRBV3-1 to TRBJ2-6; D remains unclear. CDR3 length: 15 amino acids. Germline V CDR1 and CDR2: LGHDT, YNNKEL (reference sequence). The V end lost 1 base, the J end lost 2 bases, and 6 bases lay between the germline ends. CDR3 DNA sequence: TGTGCCAGCAGCCAAGGTGGCGCTGGGGCCAACGTCCTGACTTTC. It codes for CASSQGGAGANVLTF.

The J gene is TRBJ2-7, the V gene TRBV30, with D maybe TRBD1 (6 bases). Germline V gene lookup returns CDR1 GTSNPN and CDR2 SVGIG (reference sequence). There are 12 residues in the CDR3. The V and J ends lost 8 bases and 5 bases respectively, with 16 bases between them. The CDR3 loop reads CARRGISNEQYF. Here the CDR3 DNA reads TGTGCCCGAAGGGGGATTAGCAACGAGCAGTACTTC. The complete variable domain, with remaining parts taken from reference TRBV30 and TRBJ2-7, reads SQTIHQWPATLVQPVGSPLSLECTVEGTSNPNLYWYRQAAGRGLQLLFYSVGIGQISSEVPQNLSASRPQDRQFILSSKKLLLSDSGFYLCARRGISNEQYFGPGTRLTVT.

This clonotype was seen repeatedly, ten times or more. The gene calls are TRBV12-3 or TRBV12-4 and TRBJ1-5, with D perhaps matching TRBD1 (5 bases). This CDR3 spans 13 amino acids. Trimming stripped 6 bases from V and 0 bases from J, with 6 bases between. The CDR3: CASSGGSNQPQHF. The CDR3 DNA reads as TGTGCCAGCAGCGGGGGTAGCAATCAGCCCCAGCATTTT.

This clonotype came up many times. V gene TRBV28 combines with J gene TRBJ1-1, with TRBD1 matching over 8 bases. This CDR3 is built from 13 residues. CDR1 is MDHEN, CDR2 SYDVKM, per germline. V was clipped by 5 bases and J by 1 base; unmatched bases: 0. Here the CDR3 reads CASSQGANTEAFF. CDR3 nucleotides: TGTGCCAGCAGTCAGGGGGCGAACACTGAAGCTTTCTTT.

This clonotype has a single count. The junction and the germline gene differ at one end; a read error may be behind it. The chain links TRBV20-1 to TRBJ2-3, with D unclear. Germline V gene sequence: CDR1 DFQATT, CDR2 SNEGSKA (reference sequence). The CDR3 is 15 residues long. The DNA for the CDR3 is TGCAGTGCCAGAGAAGGGTGGGTCTTCACAGATACGCAGTATTTT. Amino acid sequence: CSAREGWVFTDTQYF.

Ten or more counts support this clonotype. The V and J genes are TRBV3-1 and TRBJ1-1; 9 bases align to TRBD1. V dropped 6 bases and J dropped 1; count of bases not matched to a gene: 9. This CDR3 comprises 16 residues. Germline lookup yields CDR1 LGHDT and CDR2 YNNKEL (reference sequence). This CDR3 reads CASRLGQGTTNTEAFF. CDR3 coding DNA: TGTGCCAGCAGACTCGGACAGGGGACGACGAACACTGAAGCTTTCTTT.

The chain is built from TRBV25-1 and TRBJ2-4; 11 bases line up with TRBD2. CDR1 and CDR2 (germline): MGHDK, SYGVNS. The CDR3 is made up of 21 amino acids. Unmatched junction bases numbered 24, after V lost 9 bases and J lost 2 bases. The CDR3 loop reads CASSRDPGVASGRITKNIQYF. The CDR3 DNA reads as TGTGCCAGTTCCAGGGACCCGGGGGTGGCTAGCGGGAGGATTACCAAAAACATTCAGTACTTC.

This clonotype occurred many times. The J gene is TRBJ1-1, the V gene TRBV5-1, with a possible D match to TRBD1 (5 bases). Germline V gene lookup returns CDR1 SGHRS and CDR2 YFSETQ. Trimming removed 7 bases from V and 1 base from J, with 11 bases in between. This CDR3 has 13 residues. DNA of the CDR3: TGCGCCAGCGGACCTCAGGGGAACACTGAAGCTTTCTTT. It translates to CASGPQGNTEAFF.

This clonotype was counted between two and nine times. The CDR3 nucleotides are TGTGCCAGCAGTGCCCTCCGGGCTATATCCTACGAGCAGTACTTC. As protein: CASSALRAISYEQYF. The rearrangement links TRBV28 to TRBJ2-7; D uncertain. Trimming removed 5 bases at V and 1 base at J, with 15 bases between. Germline CDR1 and CDR2: MDHEN and SYDVKM. The CDR3 sequence is 15 residues long.

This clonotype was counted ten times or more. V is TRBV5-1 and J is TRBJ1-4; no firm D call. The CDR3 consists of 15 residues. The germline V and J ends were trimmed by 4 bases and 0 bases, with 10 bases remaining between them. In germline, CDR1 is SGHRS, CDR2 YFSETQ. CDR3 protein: CASSKTHATNEKLFF. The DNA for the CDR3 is TGCGCCAGCAGCAAGACACACGCAACTAATGAAAAACTGTTTTTT. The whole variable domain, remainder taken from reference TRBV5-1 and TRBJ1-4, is KAGVTQTPRYLIKTRGQQVTLSCSPISGHRSVSWYQQTPGQGLQFLFEYFSETQRNKGNFPGRFSGRQFSNSRSEMNVSTLELGDSALYLCASSKTHATNEKLFFGSGTQLSVL.

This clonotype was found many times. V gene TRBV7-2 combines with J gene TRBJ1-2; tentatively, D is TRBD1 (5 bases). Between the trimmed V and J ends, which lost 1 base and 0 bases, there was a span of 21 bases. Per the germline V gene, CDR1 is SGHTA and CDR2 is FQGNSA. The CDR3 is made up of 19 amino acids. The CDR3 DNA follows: TGTGCCAGCAGCTTAGGATGGTGGGGTCCAGGGAGGACTAACTATGGCTACACCTTC. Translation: CASSLGWWGPGRTNYGYTF.

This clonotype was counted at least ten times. In DNA form, the CDR3 reads TGTGCCAGCAGCCTCGAGGGGGGGGAAGAGACCCAGTACTTC. Its protein is CASSLEGGEETQYF. This chain links TRBV28 with TRBJ2-5, with D possibly being TRBD2 (7 bases). V dropped 6 bases and J dropped 3 bases, with 14 bases sitting between them. Germline lookup yields CDR1 MDHEN and CDR2 SYDVKM. The CDR3 covers 14 residues.